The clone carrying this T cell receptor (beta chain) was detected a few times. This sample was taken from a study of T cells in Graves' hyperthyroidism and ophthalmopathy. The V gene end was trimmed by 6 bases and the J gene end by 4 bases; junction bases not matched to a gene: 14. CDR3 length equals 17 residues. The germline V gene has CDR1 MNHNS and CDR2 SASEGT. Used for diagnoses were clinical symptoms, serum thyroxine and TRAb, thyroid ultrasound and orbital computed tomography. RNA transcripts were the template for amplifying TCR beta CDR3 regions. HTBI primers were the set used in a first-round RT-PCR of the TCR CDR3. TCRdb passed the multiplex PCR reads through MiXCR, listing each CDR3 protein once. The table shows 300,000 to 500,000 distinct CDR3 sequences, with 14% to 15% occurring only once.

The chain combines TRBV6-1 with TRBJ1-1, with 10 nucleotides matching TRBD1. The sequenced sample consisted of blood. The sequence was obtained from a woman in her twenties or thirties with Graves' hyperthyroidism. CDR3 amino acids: CASSSDRGKVSVTEAFF. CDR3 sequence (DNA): TGTGCCAGCAGCTCGGACAGGGGGAAGGTATCGGTCACTGAAGCTTTCTTT.